The T cell receptor beta chain described here comes from a study of OX40 agonist ivuxolimab in advanced cancers. The CDR3 is 16 amino acids. V was clipped by 0 bases and J by 3 bases; unmatched bases: 7. Sequenced by immunoSEQ multiplex PCR; TCRdb stores in-frame clones only, minus some. The sample lists more than 65,000 clones; 94% were seen once. The V gene is TRBV5-7, the J gene TRBJ2-7, with TRBD1 identical over 9 bases. TRBV5-7 is an open reading frame whose function is uncertain. The sequencing here drew on CD4+ or CD8+ T cells sorted from blood, taken in a trial of the OX40 agonist ivuxolimab. This TCR came from an adult with an advanced solid tumor such as melanoma, head and neck, liver or kidney cancer. CDR3: CASSLDWGQGCYEQYF. CDR3 nucleotide sequence: TGTGCCAGCAGCTTGGACTGGGGACAGGGATGCTACGAGCAGTACTTC.